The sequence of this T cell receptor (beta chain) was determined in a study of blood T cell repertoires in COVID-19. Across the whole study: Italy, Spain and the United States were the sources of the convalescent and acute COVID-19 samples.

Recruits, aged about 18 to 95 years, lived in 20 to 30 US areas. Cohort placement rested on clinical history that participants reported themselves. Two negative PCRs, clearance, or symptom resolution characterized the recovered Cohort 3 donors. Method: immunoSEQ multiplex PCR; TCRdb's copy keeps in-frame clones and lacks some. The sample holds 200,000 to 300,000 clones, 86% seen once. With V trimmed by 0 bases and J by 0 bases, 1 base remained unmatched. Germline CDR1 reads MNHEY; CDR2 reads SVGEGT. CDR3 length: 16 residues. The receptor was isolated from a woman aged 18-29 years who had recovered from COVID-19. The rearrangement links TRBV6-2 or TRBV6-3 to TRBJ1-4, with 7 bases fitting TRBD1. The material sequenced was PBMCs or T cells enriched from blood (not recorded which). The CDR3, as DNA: TGTGCCAGCAGTTACTCCGGACAGGCAACTAATGAAAAACTGTTTTTT. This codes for CASSYSGQATNEKLFF.